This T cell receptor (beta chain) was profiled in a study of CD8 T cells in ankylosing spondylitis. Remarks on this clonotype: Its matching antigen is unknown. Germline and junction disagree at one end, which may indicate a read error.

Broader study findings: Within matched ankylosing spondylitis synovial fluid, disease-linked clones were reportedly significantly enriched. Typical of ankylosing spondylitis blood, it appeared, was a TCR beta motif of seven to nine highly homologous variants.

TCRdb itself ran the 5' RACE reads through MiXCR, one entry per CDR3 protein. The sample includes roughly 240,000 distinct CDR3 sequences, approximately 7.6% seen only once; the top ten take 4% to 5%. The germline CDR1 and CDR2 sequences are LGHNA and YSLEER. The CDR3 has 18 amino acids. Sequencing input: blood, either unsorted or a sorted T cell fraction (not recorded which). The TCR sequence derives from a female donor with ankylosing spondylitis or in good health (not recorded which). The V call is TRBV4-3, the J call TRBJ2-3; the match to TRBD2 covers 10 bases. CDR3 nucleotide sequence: TGCGCCAGCAGCCAAGATGCCGGGACTAGCGTAAGCACAGATATGCAGTATTTT. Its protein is CASSQDAGTSVSTDMQYF.